These 22 T cell receptor beta chains share one sample of origin, sequenced in a study of T cell changes during pregnancy in multiple sclerosis. Assay: immunoSEQ multiplex PCR; the TCRdb copy retains only in-frame clones and omits some. This table holds under 30,000 clones, roughly nine tenths found once. The sample consisted of CD8+ T cells from peripheral blood mononuclear cells, taken in the second trimester of pregnancy. The receptor source for this set is a female donor with multiple sclerosis, enrolled in a pregnancy study.

This chain joins TRBV9 and TRBJ2-1, with a tentative D call TRBD2 (5 bases). Trimming cost V 4 bases and J 0 bases, with 11 bases left between them. The length of the CDR3 is 15 residues. Per germline, CDR1 SGDLS and CDR2 YYNGEE. The CDR3 loop reads CASSPSGSSYNEQFF. The CDR3 DNA sequence: TGTGCCAGCAGCCCAAGCGGAAGCTCCTACAATGAGCAGTTCTTC. The variable domain in full, completed from reference TRBV9 and TRBJ2-1, reads DSGVTQTPKHLITATGQRVTLRCSPRSGDLSVYWYQQSLDQGLQFLIQYYNGEERAKGNILERFSAQQFPDLHSELNLSSLELGDSALYFCASSPSGSSYNEQFFGPGTRLTVL.

This clone was observed a single time. The rearrangement uses TRBV27 and TRBJ2-3; maybe TRBD2 (5 bases). Germline V gives CDR1 MNHEY, CDR2 SMNVEV (reference sequence). The length of the CDR3 is 16 residues. Trimming shortened V by 7 bases and J by 3 bases, and 20 bases separated the two germline ends. CDR3 in amino acids: CASTPGISRKTDTQYF. The CDR3 DNA sequence: TGTGCCAGCACTCCGGGGATTAGCAGGAAGACAGATACGCAGTATTTT.

This chain uses TRBV4-3 with TRBJ2-1; 11 positions agree with TRBD1. With V trimmed by 4 bases and J by 2 bases, 7 bases remained unmatched. CDR3 length: 17 amino acids. Germline assignment: CDR1 LGHNA and CDR2 YSLEER. For the CDR3, the DNA is TGCGCCAGCAGCCGGGCCGGACAGGGGGCGGCCTACAATGAGCAGTTCTTC. Amino acid sequence: CASSRAGQGAAYNEQFF.

The V call is TRBV25-1, the J call TRBJ2-2; TRBD2 might be the D (6 bases). CDR1 and CDR2 (germline): MGHDK, SYGVNS. V lost 1 base and J lost 1, with 16 bases in between. The CDR3 is 18 residues long. The CDR3 loop is CASSESPRDQWNTGELFF. The CDR3 coding sequence is TGTGCCAGCAGTGAATCCCCGCGGGACCAATGGAACACCGGGGAGCTGTTTTTT.

The J gene is TRBJ2-5, the V gene TRBV4-3, with 9 bases that match TRBD2. The junction had 0 bases not matched to a gene; V was cut back by 0 bases and J by 1 base. CDR3 size: 15 residues. CDR1 is LGHNA and CDR2 is YSLEER in the germline V gene. The CDR3 nucleotides read TGCGCCAGCAGCCAAGAGCGGGGGGGCCAAGAGACCCAGTACTTC. Amino acid sequence: CASSQERGGQETQYF.

This sequence joins TRBV6-5 and TRBJ2-1; 10 bases are a match to TRBD2. The length of the CDR3 is 15 residues. Germline assignment: CDR1 MNHEY and CDR2 SVGAGI. Trimming removed 4 bases from V and 6 bases from J; junction bases left unmatched: 6. The DNA for the CDR3 is TGTGCCAGCAGTTCTCTAGCGGGAGCGTTCAATGAGCAGTTCTTC. Amino acids: CASSSLAGAFNEQFF.

The V call is TRBV9, the J call TRBJ1-5; D gene unclear. The V gene lost 0 bases and the J gene lost 11 bases, with 15 bases spanning the gap. The germline V gene encodes CDR1 SGDLS and CDR2 YYNGEE. The CDR3 covers 14 residues. This CDR3 is CASSVGDTPLAQHF. The CDR3 coding sequence is TGTGCCAGCAGCGTAGGAGACACCCCCTTAGCCCAGCATTTT.

In DNA form, the CDR3 reads TGTGCCATCCCGGGGGGGCTGGGAGAGACCCAGTACTTC. It translates to CAIPGGLGETQYF. The chain recombines TRBV5-4 with TRBJ2-5, with 8 bases that match TRBD2. There are 13 residues in the CDR3. The germline CDR1 and CDR2 sequences are SGHNT and YYREEE (reference sequence). J lost 4 bases, V lost 9 bases, and 8 bases had no gene match.

The rearrangement links TRBV20-1 to TRBJ2-5, with D perhaps TRBD1 (5 bases). The CDR3 runs to 11 residues. Between the trimmed V and J ends, which lost 6 bases and 2 bases, there was a span of 7 bases. Germline V lookup: CDR1 DFQATT, CDR2 SNEGSKA (reference sequence). CDR3 DNA: TGCAGTGCCAACAGGCAAGAGACCCAGTACTTC. Its translation is CSANRQETQYF.

This chain uses TRBV29-1 with TRBJ1-4, with 9 bases lining up with TRBD1. The CDR3 totals 14 residues. Trimming removed 6 bases from V and 7 bases from J; junction bases left unmatched: 9. Looked up from germline, CDR1 is SQVTM and CDR2 is ANQGSEA. Here the CDR3 DNA reads TGCAGCGTCTATTTCCGGGACAGGGTTGAAAAACTGTTTTTT. The encoded protein is CSVYFRDRVEKLFF.

This chain links TRBV11-2 with TRBJ2-7, with D possibly being TRBD1 (6 bases). CDR1 is SGHAT and CDR2 is FQNNGV in the germline V gene. Trimming left V 5 bases short and J 3 bases short, with 14 bases between. This CDR3 is built from 14 residues. This chain's CDR3 is CASSPRTALYEQYF. In DNA form, the CDR3 reads TGTGCCAGCAGCCCCAGGACAGCCCTCTACGAGCAGTACTTC.

The chain joins TRBV4-1 to TRBJ1-2, with TRBD1 identical over 8 bases. The V gene's germline CDR1 is MGHRA and CDR2 YSYEKL. Trimming removed 2 bases from V and 3 bases from J; junction bases left unmatched: 2. This CDR3 comprises 14 residues. The CDR3 DNA is TGCGCCAGCAGCCAATACAGGGGGGACTATGGCTACACCTTC. Residues: CASSQYRGDYGYTF.

This clone was detected only once. CDR3 sequence (DNA): TGTGCCAGCAGCTTTCGCGGGATTAACAATAATTCACCCCTCCACTTT. It encodes CASSFRGINNNSPLHF. The chain employs TRBV5-6 and TRBJ1-6; D is undetermined. V dropped 2 bases and J dropped 5 bases, with 14 bases sitting between them. CDR3 length equals 16 residues. Germline loops: CDR1 SGHDT, CDR2 YYEEEE.

The chain carries TRBV27 and TRBJ2-1; D uncertain. Trimming removed 4 bases at V and 1 base at J, with 5 bases between. Germline V CDR1 and CDR2: MNHEY, SMNVEV (reference sequence). The CDR3 is made up of 13 amino acids. In nucleotides, the CDR3 is TGTGCCAGCAGTTCCGGGTCCTACAATGAGCAGTTCTTC. Its protein is CASSSGSYNEQFF.

The genes are TRBV30 and TRBJ1-1, with D possibly TRBD1 on 5 matching bases. Germline CDR1 reads GTSNPN; CDR2 reads SVGIG (reference sequence). This CDR3 is 13 amino acids long. V lost 1 base and J lost 0, with 6 bases in between. The CDR3 DNA follows: TGTGCCTGGAGTGGACAGATGAACACTGAAGCTTTCTTT. This sequence encodes CAWSGQMNTEAFF.

The chain couples TRBV6-5 to TRBJ1-2; no firm D call. The germline V and J ends were trimmed by 0 bases and 4 bases, with 12 bases remaining between them. Per germline, CDR1 MNHEY and CDR2 SVGAGI. The CDR3 runs 15 residues. The CDR3 protein is CASSYSGKLGYGYTF. The CDR3 nucleotides read TGTGCCAGCAGTTACTCAGGCAAGCTAGGCTATGGCTACACCTTC.

The chain has TRBV30 and TRBJ2-7, with TRBD2 identical over 9 bases. The CDR3 is 13 residues long. Germline-derived CDR1 and CDR2 are GTSNPN and SVGIG (reference sequence). With V trimmed by 5 bases and J by 3 bases, 5 bases remained unmatched. The CDR3: CAWAPSGNYEQYF. The DNA for the CDR3 is TGTGCCTGGGCCCCTAGCGGGAACTACGAGCAGTACTTC. Based on the CDR3 plus reference TRBV30 and TRBJ2-7, the full variable domain is SQTIHQWPATLVQPVGSPLSLECTVEGTSNPNLYWYRQAAGRGLQLLFYSVGIGQISSEVPQNLSASRPQDRQFILSSKKLLLSDSGFYLCAWAPSGNYEQYFGPGTRLTVT.

The chain uses TRBV28 and TRBJ2-5; possibly TRBD1 for D (5 bases). CDR1 is MDHEN and CDR2 is SYDVKM in the germline V gene. The CDR3 is made up of 13 amino acids. V was pared by 8 bases and J by 3 bases, with 13 bases between. The CDR3 loop reads CASQQGVEETQYF. CDR3 DNA: TGTGCCAGCCAGCAGGGTGTCGAAGAGACCCAGTACTTC.

This clone appeared a single time. The chain links TRBV7-9 to TRBJ1-6, with D unresolved. The CDR3 is made up of 13 amino acids. Germline values: CDR1 SEHNR, CDR2 FQNEAQ (reference sequence). The ends were cut back, 0 bases at V and 9 bases at J, with 6 bases in the middle. CDR3 protein: CASSLAGSSPLHF. Here the CDR3 DNA reads TGTGCCAGCAGCTTAGCTGGGAGTTCACCCCTCCACTTT.

The rearrangement uses TRBV5-4 and TRBJ2-1, with 7 bases lining up with TRBD1. With 1 base clipped from V and 0 bases from J, the junction kept 4 bases outside the gene matches. The CDR3 is 16 amino acids. Germline loops: CDR1 SGHNT, CDR2 YYREEE (reference sequence). The CDR3 is CASSLTGQSSYNEQFF. The CDR3 region has the DNA TGTGCCAGCAGCTTGACGGGACAGAGCTCCTACAATGAGCAGTTCTTC.

This sequence joins TRBV2 and TRBJ1-6, with 9 bases that match TRBD1. J lost 10 bases, V lost 3 bases, and 4 bases had no gene match. The CDR3 sequence is 14 residues long. Germline V gene sequence: CDR1 SNHLY, CDR2 FYNNEI. The CDR3 nucleotides read TGTGCCAGCAGTGACGGGACAGGGTTCTCACCCCTCCACTTT. It specifies CASSDGTGFSPLHF.

The V call is TRBV2, the J call TRBJ2-6, with 8 bases that match TRBD1. The ends lost 6 bases at V and 0 bases at J; junction bases unmatched: 10. Looked up from germline, CDR1 is SNHLY and CDR2 is FYNNEI. This CDR3 has 18 amino acids. CDR3 residues: CASRGPTGVPSGANVLTF. The CDR3 coding sequence is TGTGCCAGCAGGGGGCCGACAGGGGTTCCCTCTGGGGCCAACGTCCTGACTTTC.